The text below deals with one T cell receptor (beta chain). No antigen is known for it. Specified treatment: oral pan-JAK inhibitor, 5-10 mg twice daily. Collected material from alopecia areata patients comprised lesional scalp punch biopsies and peripheral blood. CDR3 length equals 15 residues. The germline gives CDR1 SGHNT, CDR2 YYREEE (reference sequence). Trimming removed 3 bases at V and 0 bases at J, with 12 bases between. This specimen comes from a study of CD8+ T cells in alopecia areata. Findings and limits, study-wide: Scalp sample data also include resident alphabeta T cells from normal skin.

Following extraction, RNA underwent reverse transcription to cDNA, which served as the sequencing template. TCRdb's copy holds only in-frame clones and misses some; the assay was immunoSEQ multiplex PCR. The data contain 100,000 to 150,000 clones, approximately 60% of them singletons. Sequenced here: CD4+ T cells sorted from blood, sampled at week 4, from a patient treated with tofacitinib. This chain uses TRBV5-4 with TRBJ1-2; a possible D gene is TRBD1 (5 bases). This clonotype originated in a human donor with alopecia areata. The CDR3 loop is CASSSQGIPNYGYTF. The DNA of the CDR3 is TGTGCCAGCAGCTCCCAGGGAATACCTAACTATGGCTACACCTTC.